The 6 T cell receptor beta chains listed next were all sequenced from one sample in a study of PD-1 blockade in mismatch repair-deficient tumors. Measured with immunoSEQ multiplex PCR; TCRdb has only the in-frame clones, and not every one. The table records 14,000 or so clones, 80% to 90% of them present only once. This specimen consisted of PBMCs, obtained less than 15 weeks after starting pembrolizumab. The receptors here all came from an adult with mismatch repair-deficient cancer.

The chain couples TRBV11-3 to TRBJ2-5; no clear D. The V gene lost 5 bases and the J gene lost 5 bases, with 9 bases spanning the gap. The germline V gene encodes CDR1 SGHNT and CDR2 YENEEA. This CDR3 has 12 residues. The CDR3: CASSKLLETQYF. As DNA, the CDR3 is TGTGCCAGCAGCAAACTCCTGGAGACCCAGTACTTC. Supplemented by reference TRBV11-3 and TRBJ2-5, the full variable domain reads EAGVVQSPRYKIIEKKQPVAFWCNPISGHNTLYWYLQNLGQGPELLIRYENEEAVDDSQLPKDRFSAERLKGVDSTLKIQPAELGDSAVYLCASSKLLETQYFGPGTRLLVL.

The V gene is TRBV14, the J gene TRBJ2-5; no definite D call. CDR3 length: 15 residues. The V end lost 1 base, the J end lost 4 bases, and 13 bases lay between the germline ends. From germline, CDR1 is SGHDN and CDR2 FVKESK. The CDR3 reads CASSQVMGRVETQYF. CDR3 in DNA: TGTGCCAGCAGCCAAGTGATGGGTCGGGTAGAGACCCAGTACTTC. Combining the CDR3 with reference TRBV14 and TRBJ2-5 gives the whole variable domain EAGVTQFPSHSVIEKGQTVTLRCDPISGHDNLYWYRRVMGKEIKFLLHFVKESKQDESGMPNNRFLAERTGGTYSTLKVQPAELEDSGVYFCASSQVMGRVETQYFGPGTRLLVL.

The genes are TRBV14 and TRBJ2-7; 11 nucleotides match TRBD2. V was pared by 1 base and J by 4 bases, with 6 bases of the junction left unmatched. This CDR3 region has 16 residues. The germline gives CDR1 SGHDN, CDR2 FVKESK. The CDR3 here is CASSQAMASGRYEQYF. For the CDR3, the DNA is TGTGCCAGCAGCCAAGCGATGGCTAGCGGGAGGTACGAGCAGTACTTC.

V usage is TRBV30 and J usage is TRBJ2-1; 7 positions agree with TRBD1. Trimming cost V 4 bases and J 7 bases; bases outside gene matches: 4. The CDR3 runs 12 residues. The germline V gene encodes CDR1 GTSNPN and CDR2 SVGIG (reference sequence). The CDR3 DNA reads TGTGCCTGGACCTTACAGGGGAATGAGCAGTTCTTC. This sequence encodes CAWTLQGNEQFF.

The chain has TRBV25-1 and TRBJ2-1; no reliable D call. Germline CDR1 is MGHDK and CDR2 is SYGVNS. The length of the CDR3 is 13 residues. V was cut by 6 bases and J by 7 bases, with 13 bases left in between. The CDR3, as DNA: TGTGCCAGCAGCGTGAACCCCGGGAATGAGCAGTTCTTC. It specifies CASSVNPGNEQFF.

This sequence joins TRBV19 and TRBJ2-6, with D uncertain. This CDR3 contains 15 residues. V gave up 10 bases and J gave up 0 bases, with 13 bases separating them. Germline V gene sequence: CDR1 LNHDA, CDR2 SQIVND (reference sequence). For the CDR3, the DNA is TGTGCCACCCGAGCCGCCTTCTCTGGGGCCAACGTCCTGACTTTC. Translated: CATRAAFSGANVLTF.